This TCR beta chain was identified during a study of glioma-infiltrating T cells. Study as a whole: Low-grade gliomas were grade II; glioblastomas were grade IV at initial diagnosis. Presurgical dexamethasone in glioma patients lasted six or fewer days. The study's findings and limits: Signature shared blood CDR3 motifs were enriched in low-divergence and depleted in high-divergence patients.

TCR alpha and beta CDR3 regions were amplified from RNA using iRepertoire nested multiplex PCR. TCRdb re-called the multiplex PCR reads with MiXCR, one entry per CDR3 protein. Of about 400,000 distinct CDR3 sequences in the sample, 41% were seen once. This clonotype has a handful of counts. Its antigen is not identified. The origin of this receptor is a human donor with low-grade glioma or glioblastoma, undergoing nonglioma brain surgery, or in good health (not recorded which). The material sequenced was glioma tissue, nonneoplastic brain tissue, or PBMCs (not recorded which).

The CDR3 sequence: CASSPAGGYEQYF. CDR3 bases: TGTGCCAGTAGTCCGGCGGGGGGTTACGAGCAGTACTTC. The rearrangement joins TRBV19 to TRBJ2-7; 8 bases fit TRBD2. CDR3 length equals 13 residues. Germline V gene lookup returns CDR1 LNHDA and CDR2 SQIVND (reference sequence). V trimming: 5 bases; J trimming: 4 bases; junction bases outside the gene matches: 4. Full variable domain (missing parts from reference TRBV19 and TRBJ2-7): DGGITQSPKYLFRKEGQNVTLSCEQNLNHDAMYWYRQDPGQGLRLIYYSQIVNDFQKGDIAEGYSVSREKKESFPLTVTSAQKNPTAFYLCASSPAGGYEQYFGPGTRLTVT.